The TCR beta chain described here comes from a study of Graves' ophthalmopathy and Graves' hyperthyroidism. The sequenced template was RNA, covering the TCR beta CDR3 region. RT-PCR with HTBI primers came first, then second-round multiplex PCR. TCRdb redid the calling of the multiplex PCR reads with MiXCR, one entry per CDR3 protein. The sample includes approximately 210,000 distinct CDR3 sequences, roughly 21% seen only once; the top ten take approximately 39%. Germline V gene lookup returns CDR1 PRHDT and CDR2 FYEKMQ (reference sequence). This CDR3 region has 14 residues. Trimming stripped 5 bases from V and 3 bases from J, with 8 bases between. Findings and caveats of the study: Blood also contained most of the expanded thyroid clonotypes above 0.001 frequency. Ophthalmopathy progression predictions by the model showed about 75% specificity and approximately 69% sensitivity.

This clonotype was seen many times. Its specificity is not known. Moderate-to-severe activity, CAS ≥3, NOSPECS ≥4 and duration under 3 months were recorded for donors with ophthalmopathy. The TCR sequence derives from a woman in her fifties or sixties with Graves' ophthalmopathy. The J gene is TRBJ2-6, the V gene TRBV13, with D hard to call. Sequencing input: peripheral blood. CDR3 bases: TGTGCCAGCAGCAAGGGTGGTGGGGCCAACGTCCTGACTTTC. Its translation: CASSKGGGANVLTF.